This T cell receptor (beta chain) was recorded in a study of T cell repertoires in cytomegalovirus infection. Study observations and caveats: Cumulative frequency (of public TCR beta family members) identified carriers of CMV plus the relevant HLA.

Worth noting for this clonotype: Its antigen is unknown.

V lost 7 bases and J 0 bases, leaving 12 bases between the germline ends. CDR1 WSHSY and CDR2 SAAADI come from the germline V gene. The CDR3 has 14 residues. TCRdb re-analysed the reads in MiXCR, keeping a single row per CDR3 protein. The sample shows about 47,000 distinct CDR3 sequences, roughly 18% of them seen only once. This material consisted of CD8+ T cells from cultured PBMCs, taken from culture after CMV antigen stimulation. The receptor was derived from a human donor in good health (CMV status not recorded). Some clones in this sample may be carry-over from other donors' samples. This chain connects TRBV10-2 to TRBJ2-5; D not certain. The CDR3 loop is CASIDSGNQETQYF. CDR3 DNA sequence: TGCGCCAGCATTGATTCGGGCAACCAAGAGACCCAGTACTTC.